The 6 T cell receptor beta chains presented below share a single source sample, sequenced in a study of graft-versus-host responses after intestinal transplantation (dated by TCRdb to about 2021). Dithiothreitol, EDTA incubations and collagenase D digestion were used to isolate intraepithelial and lamina propria lymphocytes from graft specimens. The library was prepared using the immunoSEQ multiplex PCR assay. The clones in this table, taken by TCRdb from immuneACCESS, are in-frame only. Not every clone is retained; where verified, under half of the shortfall comes from an unresolved V gene, and the cause of the rest is unknown. The sample has approximately 3,500 clones on record, 70% to 75% of them singletons. The top ten constitute 10% of the sample. The starting material was ileum tissue, obtained 5 and 7 days after intestinal transplantation. The receptors derive from a human patient who received an intestinal transplant, so some T cells may come from the graft donor.

This clone was detected a few times. The chain uses TRBV10-3 and TRBJ1-4; possible D gene TRBD1, 6 bases. V lost 2 bases and J lost 0, with 13 bases in between. There are 17 residues in the CDR3. Germline V gene sequence: CDR1 ENHRY, CDR2 SYGVKD. The chain's CDR3 is CAISELFGQSTNEKLFF. The CDR3 DNA reads as TGTGCCATCAGTGAGCTTTTTGGACAGTCAACTAATGAAAAACTGTTTTTT.

In the case of this clone: It may be a read error: a sequence one base away is much more abundant. The rearrangement joins TRBV29-1 to TRBJ2-2; D perhaps matches TRBD1 (5 bases). The CDR3 covers 11 residues. Germline V gene lookup returns CDR1 SQVTM and CDR2 ANQGSEA. The CDR3 region has the DNA TGCAGCGTGGAAGGGGCCGGGGAGCTGTTTTTT. Translation gives CSVEGAGELFF.

This chain uses TRBV6-6 with TRBJ2-7; D may be TRBD1 (6 bases). This CDR3 region has 14 residues. Germline loops: CDR1 MNHNY, CDR2 SVGAGI (reference sequence). The V and J ends lost 7 bases and 3 bases respectively, with 16 bases between them. The CDR3: CASTLTGNLYEQYF. The CDR3 bases are TGTGCCAGCACCCTAACAGGGAACCTCTACGAGCAGTACTTC.

This clone was recorded a few times. This chain connects TRBV5-5 to TRBJ2-2, with TRBD2 identical over 7 bases. With 0 bases clipped from V and 4 bases from J, the junction kept 6 bases outside the gene matches. Germline V lookup: CDR1 SGHKS, CDR2 YYEKEE (reference sequence). This CDR3 is built from 16 residues. The DNA for the CDR3 is TGTGCCAGCAGCTTGGCGGCGGGAGCAGTCACCGGGGAGCTGTTTTTT. It specifies CASSLAAGAVTGELFF.

The gene calls are TRBV5-4 and TRBJ2-1; D may be TRBD1 (6 bases). The CDR3 covers 13 residues. Trimming removed 0 bases from V and 7 bases from J, with 8 bases in between. Looked up from germline, CDR1 is SGHNT and CDR2 is YYREEE (reference sequence). This chain's CDR3 is CASSLGTANEQFF. The CDR3 bases are TGTGCCAGCAGCTTGGGGACAGCGAATGAGCAGTTCTTC.

V gene TRBV25-1 combines with J gene TRBJ2-7; TRBD1 agrees at 7 bases. Germline trimming cut 5 bases from V and 4 bases from J; bases unmatched to any gene: 2. The CDR3 extends over 12 amino acids. Germline assignment: CDR1 MGHDK and CDR2 SYGVNS. CDR3 nucleotide sequence: TGTGCCAGCAGTTACAGGGGTTACGAGCAGTACTTC. It translates to CASSYRGYEQYF.